This T cell receptor (beta chain) was recorded in a study of vaccination effects on CD4 cells after COVID-19. Study overall: Two doses of BNT162b2 or mRNA-1273 vaccine were administered to participants.

ViraFEST expansion of antigen-specific CD4+ T cells with viral peptide pools preceded sequencing. CD4+ T cell isolation took place after 10 days of culture. According to the study, vaccine recipients showed no prior SARS-CoV-2 infection and negative nucleocapsid antibodies. Half-medium changes using IL-2 medium occurred on days 3 and 7. Trimming left V 0 bases short and J 0 bases short, with 10 bases between. The germline V gene encodes CDR1 SGHRS and CDR2 YFSETQ. This CDR3 spans 16 amino acids. The count of this clone is one. What it binds is not known. Study-level points and caveats: Vaccine- and infection-induced clones showed marked clonal contraction late following vaccination.

Libraries were prepared by immunoSEQ multiplex PCR; TCRdb keeps only in-frame clonotypes and omits some of them. The sample has about 41,000 clones, around 77% seen once; the top ten hold approximately 2.9%. The chain combines TRBV5-1 with TRBJ2-4, with no clear D. Sample: CD4+ T cells from PBMCs cultured with HCoV-NL63 spike peptides, taken before COVID-19 vaccination. This clonotype was sampled from a human donor who received a COVID-19 vaccine. CDR3 sequence (DNA): TGCGCCAGCAGCTTGGCCGGGTCTATAGCCAAAAACATTCAGTACTTC. Protein: CASSLAGSIAKNIQYF. The variable domain in full, with the rest retrieved from reference TRBV5-1 and TRBJ2-4, is KAGVTQTPRYLIKTRGQQVTLSCSPISGHRSVSWYQQTPGQGLQFLFEYFSETQRNKGNFPGRFSGRQFSNSRSEMNVSTLELGDSALYLCASSLAGSIAKNIQYFGAGTRLSVL.